These 14 T cell receptor beta chains were sequenced from one sample in a study of blood T cell repertoires in COVID-19. Data came from immunoSEQ multiplex PCR; TCRdb stores just in-frame clones and leaves some out. This repertoire shows roughly 500,000 clones, more than 75% found once; its top ten account for approximately 2%. What was sequenced was PBMCs or T cells enriched from blood (not recorded which). These receptors were taken from a woman aged 40 to 50 who had recovered from COVID-19.

The table lists this clone with a count of one. The rearrangement links TRBV6-2 or TRBV6-3 to TRBJ2-1; D is uncertain. The CDR3 loop spans 15 amino acids. Germline values: CDR1 MNHEY, CDR2 SVGEGT. Trimming shortened V by 5 bases and J by 7 bases, and 18 bases separated the two germline ends. For the CDR3, the DNA is TGTGCCAGCAGTCCCCCCAGCTCCACGGGTAATGAGCAGTTCTTC. Its translation: CASSPPSSTGNEQFF.

CDR3 loop: CASSVATVTSAPSYQETQYF. The CDR3, as DNA: TGTGCCAGCAGCGTAGCTACAGTGACTAGCGCCCCCTCGTACCAAGAGACCCAGTACTTC. The V gene is TRBV9, the J gene TRBJ2-5; 8 nucleotides agree with TRBD2. With 0 bases clipped from V and 0 bases from J, the junction kept 16 bases outside the gene matches. From germline, CDR1 is SGDLS and CDR2 YYNGEE. There are 20 residues in the CDR3.

V and J are TRBV5-5 and TRBJ2-1, with D perhaps TRBD2 (6 bases). Germline CDR1 reads SGHKS; CDR2 reads YYEKEE (reference sequence). CDR3 length: 16 residues. V gave up 0 bases and J gave up 9 bases, with 19 bases separating them. CDR3 sequence (DNA): TGTGCCAGCAGCTTGGGTGGGAGACTAGTTAGTGGTGAGCAGTTCTTC. Its protein is CASSLGGRLVSGEQFF.

The rearrangement uses TRBV19 and TRBJ2-5; D call uncertain. Germline CDR1 is LNHDA and CDR2 is SQIVND (reference sequence). V was pared by 3 bases and J by 1 base, with 6 bases between. The CDR3 loop spans 13 amino acids. CDR3 residues: CASSISTQETQYF. DNA of the CDR3: TGTGCCAGTAGTATTAGCACCCAAGAGACCCAGTACTTC.

The CDR3 protein is CASSYLRRRGETQYF. The CDR3 bases are TGTGCCAGCAGTTACTTGAGGCGGCGGGGGGAGACCCAGTACTTC. The chain links TRBV6-5 to TRBJ2-5, with 7 bases matching TRBD2. Looked up from germline, CDR1 is MNHEY and CDR2 is SVGAGI. The ends lost 1 base at V and 5 bases at J; junction bases unmatched: 7. The CDR3 has 15 amino acids.

The V call is TRBV13, the J call TRBJ2-7; D may be TRBD1 (6 bases). Trimming took 2 bases from V and 0 from J, leaving 8 bases between them. CDR1 is PRHDT, CDR2 FYEKMQ, per germline (reference sequence). The CDR3 has 14 amino acids. The CDR3 protein is CASSLTGYSYEQYF. CDR3 nucleotide sequence: TGTGCCAGCAGCTTAACAGGGTACTCCTACGAGCAGTACTTC.

V gene TRBV29-1 combines with J gene TRBJ1-2; D not certain. V gave up 5 bases and J gave up 1 base, with 5 bases separating them. The CDR3 length is 11 residues. CDR1 is SQVTM and CDR2 is ANQGSEA in the germline V gene. The CDR3 spells CSVTDNYGYTF. The CDR3, as DNA: TGCAGCGTTACAGATAACTATGGCTACACCTTC.

The rearrangement joins TRBV11-3 to TRBJ1-1, with no clear D. The CDR3 spans 14 residues. Germline loops: CDR1 SGHNT, CDR2 YENEEA. The ends were cut back, 1 base at V and 3 bases at J, with 9 bases in the middle. The CDR3 is CASSLGWRYTEAFF. CDR3 bases: TGTGCCAGCAGCTTAGGTTGGCGGTACACTGAAGCTTTCTTT.

The chain carries TRBV2 and TRBJ2-1; 13 nucleotides match TRBD2. The CDR3 consists of 13 residues. Losses at the gene ends were 4 bases for V and 9 bases for J; bases not matched to a gene: 0. The germline gives CDR1 SNHLY, CDR2 FYNNEI. The CDR3 region has the DNA TGTGCCAGCAGTGGGACTAGCGGGAGTGAGCAGTTCTTC. Protein sequence: CASSGTSGSEQFF.

The rearrangement links TRBV5-1 to TRBJ1-5, with D unclear. V lost 0 bases to trimming and J lost 3 bases, with 10 bases between them. The length of the CDR3 is 15 residues. The V gene's germline CDR1 is SGHRS and CDR2 YFSETQ. CDR3 in DNA: TGCGCCAGCAGCTTGGGTTTAGGACTCAATCAGCCCCAGCATTTT. Translated: CASSLGLGLNQPQHF.

The chain carries TRBV19 and TRBJ1-4, with 10 bases identical to TRBD1. Germline V gives CDR1 LNHDA, CDR2 SQIVND (reference sequence). This CDR3 has 20 amino acids. After removal of 2 bases from V and 1 base from J, the junction contained 13 bases not matched to a gene. This CDR3 reads CASSILGDRGPGVTNEKLFF. CDR3 nucleotide sequence: TGTGCCAGTAGTATATTGGGAGACAGGGGGCCTGGAGTAACTAATGAAAAACTGTTTTTT.

The V call is TRBV5-1, the J call TRBJ2-7; weak D call: TRBD1 (7 bases). The CDR3 is 15 residues long. The V and J ends lost 4 bases and 7 bases respectively, with 21 bases between them. Germline V gene sequence: CDR1 SGHRS, CDR2 YFSETQ. CDR3: CASSRGRQGSGEQYF. The CDR3 region has the DNA TGCGCCAGCAGCCGGGGGAGACAGGGATCCGGAGAGCAGTACTTC.

The chain joins TRBV5-1 to TRBJ2-3; TRBD2 matches 12 bases. The CDR3 runs 18 residues. The V gene's germline CDR1 is SGHRS and CDR2 YFSETQ. V lost 0 bases and J lost 1; bases outside the gene matches: 6. The CDR3 loop is CASSLGLAGVQGTDTQYF. CDR3 sequence (DNA): TGCGCCAGCAGCTTGGGACTAGCGGGAGTACAGGGCACAGATACGCAGTATTTT.

Note on this clone: At the DNA level, this CDR3 is encoded by other sequences in the same sample as well. This rearrangement joins TRBV3-1 (or the pseudogene TRBV3-2) to TRBJ1-5; weak D call: TRBD1 (6 bases). The V end lost 4 bases, the J end lost 5 bases, and 9 bases lay between the germline ends. Germline values: CDR1 LGHDT, CDR2 YNNKEL (reference sequence). CDR3 length equals 13 residues. CDR3: CASSPDRDQPQHF. The CDR3 nucleotides read TGTGCCAGCAGCCCGGACAGAGATCAGCCCCAGCATTTT.